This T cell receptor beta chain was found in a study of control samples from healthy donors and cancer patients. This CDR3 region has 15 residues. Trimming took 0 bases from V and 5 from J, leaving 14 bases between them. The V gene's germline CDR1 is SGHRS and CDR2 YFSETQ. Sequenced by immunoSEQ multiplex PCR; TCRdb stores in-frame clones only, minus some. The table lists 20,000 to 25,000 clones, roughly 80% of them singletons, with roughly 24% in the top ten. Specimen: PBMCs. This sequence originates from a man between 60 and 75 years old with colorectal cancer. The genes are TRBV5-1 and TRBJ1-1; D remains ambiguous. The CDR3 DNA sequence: TGCGCCAGCAGCTTGGATTTTCAGGATGGTACTGAAGCTTTCTTT. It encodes CASSLDFQDGTEAFF. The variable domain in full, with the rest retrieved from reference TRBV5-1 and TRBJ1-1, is KAGVTQTPRYLIKTRGQQVTLSCSPISGHRSVSWYQQTPGQGLQFLFEYFSETQRNKGNFPGRFSGRQFSNSRSEMNVSTLELGDSALYLCASSLDFQDGTEAFFGQGTRLTVV.